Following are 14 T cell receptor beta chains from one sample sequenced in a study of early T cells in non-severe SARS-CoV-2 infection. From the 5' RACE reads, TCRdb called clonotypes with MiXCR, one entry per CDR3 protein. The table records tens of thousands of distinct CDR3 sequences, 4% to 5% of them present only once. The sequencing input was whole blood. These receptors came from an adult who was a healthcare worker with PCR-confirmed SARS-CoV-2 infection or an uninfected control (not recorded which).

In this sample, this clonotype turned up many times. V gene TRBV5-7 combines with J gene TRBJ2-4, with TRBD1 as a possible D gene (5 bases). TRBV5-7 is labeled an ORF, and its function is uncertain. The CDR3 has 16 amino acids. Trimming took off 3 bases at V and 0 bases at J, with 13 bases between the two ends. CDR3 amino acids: CASSWGPTLAKNIQYF. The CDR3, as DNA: TGTGCCAGCAGCTGGGGCCCTACGCTAGCCAAAAACATTCAGTACTTC.

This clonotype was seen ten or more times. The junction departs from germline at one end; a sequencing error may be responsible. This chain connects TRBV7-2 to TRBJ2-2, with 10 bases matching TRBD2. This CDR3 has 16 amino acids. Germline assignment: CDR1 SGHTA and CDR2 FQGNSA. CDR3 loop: CASRLGLAVNTGELFF. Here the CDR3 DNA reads TGTGCCAGCAGGTTAGGACTAGCGGTGAACACCGGGGAGCTGTTTTTT.

The CDR3: CASSYSYRPDEQYF. CDR3 in DNA: TGTGCCAGCAGTTACTCGTACAGGCCGGATGAGCAGTACTTC. The J gene is TRBJ2-7, the V gene TRBV6-6; D perhaps matches TRBD1 (5 bases). The germline V and J ends were trimmed by 0 bases and 7 bases, with 13 bases remaining between them. Germline assignment: CDR1 MNHNY and CDR2 SVGAGI (reference sequence). This CDR3 contains 14 residues.

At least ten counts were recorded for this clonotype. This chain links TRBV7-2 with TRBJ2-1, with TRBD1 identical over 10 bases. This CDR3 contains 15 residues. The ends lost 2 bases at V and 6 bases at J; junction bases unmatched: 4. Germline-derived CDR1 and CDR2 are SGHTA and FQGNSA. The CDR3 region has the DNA TGTGCCAGCAGCTTATCGGGACAGGGGACCAATGAGCAGTTCTTC. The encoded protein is CASSLSGQGTNEQFF.

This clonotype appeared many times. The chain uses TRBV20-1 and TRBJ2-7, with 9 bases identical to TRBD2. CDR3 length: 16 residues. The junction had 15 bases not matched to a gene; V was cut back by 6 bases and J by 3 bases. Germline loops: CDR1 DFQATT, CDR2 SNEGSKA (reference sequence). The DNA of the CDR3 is TGCAGTGCCGGAACCTTAGCGGGAGCGGGTATCTACGAGCAGTACTTC. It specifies CSAGTLAGAGIYEQYF.

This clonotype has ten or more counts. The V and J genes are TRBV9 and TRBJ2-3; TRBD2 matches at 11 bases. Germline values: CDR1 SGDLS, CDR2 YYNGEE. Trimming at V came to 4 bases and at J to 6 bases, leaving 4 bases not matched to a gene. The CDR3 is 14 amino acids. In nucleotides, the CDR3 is TGTGCCAGCAGCCTTAGCGGGAGGGAGGATACGCAGTATTTT. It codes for CASSLSGREDTQYF. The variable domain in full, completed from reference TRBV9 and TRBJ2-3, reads DSGVTQTPKHLITATGQRVTLRCSPRSGDLSVYWYQQSLDQGLQFLIQYYNGEERAKGNILERFSAQQFPDLHSELNLSSLELGDSALYFCASSLSGREDTQYFGPGTRLTVL.

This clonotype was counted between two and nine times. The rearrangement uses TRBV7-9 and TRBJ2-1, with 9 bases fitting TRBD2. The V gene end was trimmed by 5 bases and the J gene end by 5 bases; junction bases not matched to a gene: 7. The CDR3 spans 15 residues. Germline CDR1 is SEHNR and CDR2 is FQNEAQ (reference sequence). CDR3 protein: CASSGSGSIDNEQFF. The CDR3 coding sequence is TGTGCCAGCAGCGGTAGCGGGAGTATCGACAATGAGCAGTTCTTC.

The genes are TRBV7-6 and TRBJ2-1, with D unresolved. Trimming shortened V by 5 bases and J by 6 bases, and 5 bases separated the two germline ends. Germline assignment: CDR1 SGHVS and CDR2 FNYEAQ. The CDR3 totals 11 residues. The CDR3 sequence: CASSSTNEQFF. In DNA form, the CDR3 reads TGTGCCAGCAGCAGCACCAATGAGCAGTTCTTC.

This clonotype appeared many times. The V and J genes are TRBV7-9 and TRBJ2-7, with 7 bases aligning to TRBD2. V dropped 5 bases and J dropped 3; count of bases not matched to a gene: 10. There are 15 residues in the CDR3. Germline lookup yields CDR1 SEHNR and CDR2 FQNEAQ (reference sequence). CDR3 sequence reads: CASSIRRAGDYEQYF. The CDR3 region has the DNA TGTGCCAGCAGCATTAGGAGGGCGGGGGACTACGAGCAGTACTTC.

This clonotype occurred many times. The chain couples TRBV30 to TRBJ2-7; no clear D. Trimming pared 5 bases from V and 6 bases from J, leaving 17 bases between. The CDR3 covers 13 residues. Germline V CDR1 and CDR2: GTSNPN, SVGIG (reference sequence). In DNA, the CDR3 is TGTGCCTGGGACCCCGGGCGCTTAAGCGAGCAGTACTTC. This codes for CAWDPGRLSEQYF.

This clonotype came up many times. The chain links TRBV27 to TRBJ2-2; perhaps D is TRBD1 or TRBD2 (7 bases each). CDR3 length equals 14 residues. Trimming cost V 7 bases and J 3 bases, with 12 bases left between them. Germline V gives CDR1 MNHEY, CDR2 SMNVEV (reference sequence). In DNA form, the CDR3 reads TGTGCCAGCAACCAGGGGGGGTACACCGGGGAGCTGTTTTTT. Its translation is CASNQGGYTGELFF.

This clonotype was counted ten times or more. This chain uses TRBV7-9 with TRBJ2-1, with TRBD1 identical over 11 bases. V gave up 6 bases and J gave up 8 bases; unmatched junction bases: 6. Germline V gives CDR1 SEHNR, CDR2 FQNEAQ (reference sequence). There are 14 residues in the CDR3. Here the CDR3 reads CASSPGTGGDEQFF. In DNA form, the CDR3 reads TGTGCCAGCAGTCCCGGGACAGGGGGGGATGAGCAGTTCTTC.

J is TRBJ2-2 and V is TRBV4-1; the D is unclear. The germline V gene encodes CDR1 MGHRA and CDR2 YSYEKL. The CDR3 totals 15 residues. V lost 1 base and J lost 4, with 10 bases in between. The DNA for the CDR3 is TGCGCCAGCAGCCAAGTTCTACAGTCCACCGGGGAGCTGTTTTTT. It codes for CASSQVLQSTGELFF.

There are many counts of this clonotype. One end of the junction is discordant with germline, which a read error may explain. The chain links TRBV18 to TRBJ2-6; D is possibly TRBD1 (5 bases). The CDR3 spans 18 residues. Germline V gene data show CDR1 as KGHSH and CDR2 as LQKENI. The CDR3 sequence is CASSPRGHQETGANVLIF. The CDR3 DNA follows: TGTGCCAGCTCACCACGGGGCCATCAGGAAACTGGGGCCAACGTCCTGATTTTC. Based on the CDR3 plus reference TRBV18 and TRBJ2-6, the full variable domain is NAGVMQNPRHLVRRRGQEARLRCSPMKGHSHVYWYRQLPEEGLKFMVYLQKENIIDESGMPKERFSAEFPKEGPSILRIQQVVRGDSAAYFCASSPRGHQETGANVLIFGAGSRLTVL.